The source of this T cell receptor beta chain is a study of cytomegalovirus exposure and HLA in healthy donors. Germline V lookup: CDR1 MDHEN, CDR2 SYDVKM. The CDR3 runs to 15 residues. Unmatched junction bases numbered 7, after V lost 4 bases and J lost 5 bases. Broader study findings: The study put 150 or so TCR beta chains on its list as cytomegalovirus-associated. Earlier analysis found most TCR beta V segments productive about 87% or about 30% of the time.

A multiplex PCR was run with 60 Vbeta primers and 13 Jbeta primers. Method: immunoSEQ multiplex PCR; TCRdb's copy keeps in-frame clones and lacks some. The repertoire includes roughly 100,000 clones, roughly 80% of them detected once, and 6.5% to 7% sits in the top ten. Regarding this clone: Its specificity is not known.

The TCR comes from a man aged 25 to 45 in good health and CMV-seropositive. Material: PBMCs. The chain is built from TRBV28 and TRBJ2-5; TRBD2 aligns across 10 bases. CDR3 protein: CASSSLLAGMETQYF. DNA of the CDR3: TGTGCCAGCAGTTCCCTACTAGCGGGGATGGAGACCCAGTACTTC.